This TCR beta chain derives from a study of identical twins. Regarding the study as a whole: Out-of-frame beta chain sequences displayed weaker excess sharing between twins.

A few counts support this clonotype. Its target is unknown. Deletions cut 0 bases from V and 3 bases from J, with 6 bases between. The germline V gene encodes CDR1 MGHRA and CDR2 YSYEKL. The CDR3 is 14 amino acids. TCRdb reprocessed the 5' RACE reads with MiXCR, giving one entry per CDR3 protein. The top ten clones hold around 0.4% of a sample with approximately 500,000 distinct CDR3 sequences, roughly 15% of them seen once. The same sample was also used in a study of yellow fever vaccine responses in identical twins. That paper notes: Convergence reportedly seemed to mark part of the twins' vaccine T cell response, with personalization marking the rest.

The receptor's source is a woman between 18 and 29 years old in good health. Sequencing was performed on CD4+ T cells sorted from blood. V gene TRBV4-1 combines with J gene TRBJ1-5, with D unclear. CDR3 nucleotides: TGCGCCAGCAGCCAAGATCCCGACAATCAGCCCCAGCATTTT. It specifies CASSQDPDNQPQHF.